The present TCR beta chain was sequenced within a study of cytomegalovirus exposure and HLA in healthy donors. The PCR had 60 Vbeta and 13 Jbeta primers. Sequencing was performed with immunoSEQ multiplex PCR; in TCRdb, only in-frame clones are kept and a portion is missing. Found here are some 120,000 clones, approximately 77% of them singletons; the top ten hold about 1.8%. Germline V gene data show CDR1 as LGHNA and CDR2 as YSLEER. Trimming pared 1 base from V and 0 bases from J, leaving 11 bases between. This CDR3 spans 16 amino acids. The sequenced sample consisted of PBMCs. This receptor was taken from a man aged 18 to 30 in good health and CMV-seronegative. The rearrangement links TRBV4-3 to TRBJ2-3; D is perhaps TRBD2 (5 bases). CDR3 sequence reads: CASSQVGGLSTDTQYF. The CDR3 DNA reads as TGCGCCAGCAGCCAAGTTGGAGGACTGAGCACAGATACGCAGTATTTT.